The following is a TCR beta chain sequence with its context. This record comes from a study of blood T cell repertoires in COVID-19. The overall study: Some COVID-19 samples were acute and others convalescent; all came from the United States, Italy and Spain. PBMCs, B-cell-depleted T cells, or T cells provided the cDNA or gDNA that made up the material.

Trimming left V 3 bases short and J 4 bases short, with 5 bases between. The CDR3 loop spans 12 amino acids. Germline CDR1 reads ENHRY; CDR2 reads SYGVKD. The authors' processing: By means of reference gene primer amplification, nucleated cell counts were estimated. The table came from immunoSEQ multiplex PCR; TCRdb's copy has only in-frame clones and leaves some out. The DNA gave D and trimming, while V, J and clone size come from that table. This sample has under 100,000 clones, with approximately 92% found just once. The gene calls are TRBV10-3 and TRBJ2-3; no definite D call. The sample was peripheral blood. This receptor was taken from a woman aged 55-70 years with active COVID-19. The CDR3 DNA sequence: TGTGCCATCAGTGATATTTCAGATACGCAGTATTTT. Its protein is CAISDISDTQYF.